What follows are 12 T cell receptor beta chains derived from one specimen sequenced in a study of cytomegalovirus exposure and HLA in healthy donors listed by TCRdb under 2017. The library came from the immunoSEQ multiplex PCR assay. For the multiplex PCR, a mixture combining 60 forward primers for TCR Vbeta segments and 13 reverse primers for TCR Jbeta segments was used. TCRdb's version of the immuneACCESS table is confined to in-frame rearrangements and falls short of the full clone set. An unresolved V gene accounts for under half of the shortfall where checked; the remainder is of unknown origin. This sample has about 130,000 clones in its table, and 60% to 85% of those were observed once. The ten largest clones capture around 1.8% of the sample. Sequenced material: PBMCs. The receptors come from a woman between 35 and 50 years old in good health and CMV-seronegative.

Turning to this clone: Other DNA sequences in this specimen translate into the identical CDR3. V gene TRBV5-1 combines with J gene TRBJ2-1, with 8 bases identical to TRBD1. The germline V gene has CDR1 SGHRS and CDR2 YFSETQ. J lost 0 bases, V lost 2 bases, and 1 base had no gene match. The CDR3 is 15 residues long. The DNA of the CDR3 is TGCGCCAGCAGCTTTACAGGGGGCTCCTACAATGAGCAGTTCTTC. Protein product: CASSFTGGSYNEQFF. The variable domain in full, with the rest retrieved from reference TRBV5-1 and TRBJ2-1, is KAGVTQTPRYLIKTRGQQVTLSCSPISGHRSVSWYQQTPGQGLQFLFEYFSETQRNKGNFPGRFSGRQFSNSRSEMNVSTLELGDSALYLCASSFTGGSYNEQFFGPGTRLTVL.

The rearrangement joins TRBV12-2 to TRBJ2-3; the table assigns TRBD2, which was not confirmed against the DNA. TRBV12-2 is noted as a pseudogene. The CDR3 loop spans 16 amino acids. The CDR3 nucleotides are TGTGCAAGTCGCTCCCCTCGGGGATATAACACAGATACGCAGTATTTT. Amino acid sequence: CASRSPRGYNTDTQYF.

V is TRBV19 and J is TRBJ2-3, with TRBD1 matching 9 bases. V lost 3 bases and J lost 3; bases outside the gene matches: 19. The length of the CDR3 is 20 residues. CDR1 is LNHDA and CDR2 is SQIVND in the germline V gene (reference sequence). The CDR3 is CASSMEGTGRGGVVTDTQYF. The CDR3 DNA reads as TGTGCCAGTAGTATGGAGGGGACAGGGAGAGGTGGAGTGGTTACAGATACGCAGTATTTT.

V usage is TRBV14 and J usage is TRBJ2-3, with 7 bases identical to TRBD1. Germline V lookup: CDR1 SGHDN, CDR2 FVKESK. This CDR3 contains 14 residues. Germline trimming cut 4 bases from V and 5 bases from J; bases unmatched to any gene: 6. The CDR3 reads CASSLTGVKDTQYF. The CDR3 DNA is TGTGCCAGCAGCCTCACAGGGGTTAAAGATACGCAGTATTTT.

The chain has TRBV15 and TRBJ1-5; D not certain. The V and J ends lost 3 bases and 2 bases respectively, with 5 bases between them. Germline CDR1 reads LNHNV; CDR2 reads YYDKDF (reference sequence). CDR3 length equals 13 residues. CDR3 sequence (DNA): TGTGCCACCAGCAGGGGAGGCAATCAGCCCCAGCATTTT. It translates to CATSRGGNQPQHF.

V gene TRBV7-6 combines with J gene TRBJ2-1; weak D call: TRBD2 (5 bases). The CDR3 length is 15 residues. V dropped 3 bases and J dropped 5 bases, with 14 bases sitting between them. Germline V gene lookup returns CDR1 SGHVS and CDR2 FNYEAQ. The CDR3 spells CASSLGASAHNEQFF. In DNA, the CDR3 is TGTGCCAGCAGCTTGGGAGCGAGCGCCCACAATGAGCAGTTCTTC.

The chain employs TRBV10-1 and TRBJ1-1, with D hard to call. Germline lookup yields CDR1 WNHNN and CDR2 SYGVQD (reference sequence). Deletions cut 3 bases from V and 4 bases from J, with 9 bases between. This CDR3 has 13 residues. The CDR3 reads CASSESAITEAFF. CDR3 in DNA: TGCGCCAGCAGTGAAAGCGCCATCACTGAAGCTTTCTTT.

This clone was seen a handful of times. The chain links TRBV11-2 to TRBJ1-2, with TRBD1 identical over 7 bases. V lost 5 bases, J lost 3 bases, and 9 bases stayed unmatched. The CDR3 is 15 amino acids. Germline assignment: CDR1 SGHAT and CDR2 FQNNGV. The CDR3 spells CASSPSYRGDYGYTF. The CDR3 DNA follows: TGTGCCAGCAGCCCGAGCTACAGGGGTGACTATGGCTACACCTTC.

The chain carries TRBV7-2 and TRBJ1-4; D perhaps matches TRBD1 (5 bases). Between the trimmed V and J ends, which lost 1 base and 8 bases, there was a span of 11 bases. The CDR3 runs 14 residues. Germline V lookup: CDR1 SGHTA, CDR2 FQGNSA. In DNA, the CDR3 is TGTGCCAGCAGCTTAGGGGGCGCGCCCGAAAAACTGTTTTTT. It yields the protein CASSLGGAPEKLFF.

The chain joins TRBV4-2 to TRBJ1-5; TRBD1 matches 7 bases. The CDR3 covers 16 residues. V lost 4 bases to trimming and J lost 4 bases; unmatched junction nucleotides: 10. Germline-derived CDR1 and CDR2 are LGHNA and YNFKEQ. The CDR3 spells CASSPQGTVSNQPQHF. The CDR3 DNA is TGTGCCAGCAGCCCGCAGGGGACAGTAAGTAATCAGCCCCAGCATTTT.

This clone was detected a few times. The gene calls are TRBV2 and TRBJ2-4, with TRBD2 identical over 9 bases. Germline-derived CDR1 and CDR2 are SNHLY and FYNNEI. The CDR3 loop spans 18 amino acids. The V gene end was trimmed by 5 bases and the J gene end by 0 bases; junction bases not matched to a gene: 11. DNA of the CDR3: TGTGCCAGCAGTCTAGCGGGACCTCTGGATTTAGCCAAAAACATTCAGTACTTC. Translating gives CASSLAGPLDLAKNIQYF.

The V call is TRBV9, the J call TRBJ1-5, with D maybe TRBD1 (5 bases). Germline V gene lookup returns CDR1 SGDLS and CDR2 YYNGEE. V lost 0 bases, J lost 9 bases, and 13 bases lay in between. The CDR3 runs 14 residues. The CDR3 is CASSVGGVVGPQHF. CDR3 DNA: TGTGCCAGCAGCGTAGGGGGGGTGGTTGGGCCCCAGCATTTT.